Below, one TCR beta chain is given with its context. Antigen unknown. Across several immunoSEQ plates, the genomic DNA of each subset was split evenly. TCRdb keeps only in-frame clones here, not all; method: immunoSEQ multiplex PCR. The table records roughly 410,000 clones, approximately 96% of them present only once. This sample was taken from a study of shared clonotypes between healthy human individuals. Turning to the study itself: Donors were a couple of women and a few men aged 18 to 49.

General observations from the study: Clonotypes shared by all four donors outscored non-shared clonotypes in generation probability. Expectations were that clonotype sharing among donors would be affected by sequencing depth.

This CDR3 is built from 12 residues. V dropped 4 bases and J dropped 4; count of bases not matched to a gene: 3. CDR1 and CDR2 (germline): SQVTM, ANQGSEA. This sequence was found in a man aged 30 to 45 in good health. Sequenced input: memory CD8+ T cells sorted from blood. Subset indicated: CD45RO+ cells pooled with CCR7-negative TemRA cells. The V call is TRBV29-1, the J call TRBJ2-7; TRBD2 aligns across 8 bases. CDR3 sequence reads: CSVASSGYEQYF. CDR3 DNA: TGCAGCGTTGCATCTAGCGGGTACGAGCAGTACTTC.